These 26 T cell receptor beta chains were all obtained from the same sample, sequenced in a study of shared clonotypes between healthy human individuals. CD8 cells regarded as naive lacked CD45RO, were positively chosen for CCR7, and omitted terminally differentiated effector memory CD45RA+ cells. Assay: immunoSEQ multiplex PCR; the TCRdb copy retains only in-frame clones and omits some. The data hold around 1.9 million clones, with under 95% observed a single time. The specimen was naive CD8+ T cells from PBMCs. These receptors were collected from a man aged 18 to 30 in good health. Some clones in this sample may be carry-over from other donors' samples.

CDR3 loop: CASSELPPDRRRQETQYF. The CDR3, as DNA: TGTGCCAGCAGTGAATTACCCCCGGATAGACGTAGGCAAGAGACCCAGTACTTC. J is TRBJ2-5 and V is TRBV25-1; D not certain. Between the trimmed V and J ends, which lost 1 base and 2 bases, there was a span of 20 bases. Germline V gives CDR1 MGHDK, CDR2 SYGVNS. This CDR3 is 18 amino acids long. Supplemented by reference TRBV25-1 and TRBJ2-5, the full variable domain reads EADIYQTPRYLVIGTGKKITLECSQTMGHDKMYWYQQDPGMELHLIHYSYGVNSTEKGDLSSESTVSRIRTEHFPLTLESARPSHTSQYLCASSELPPDRRRQETQYFGPGTRLLVL.

V and J are TRBV6-8 and TRBJ1-1; D may be TRBD1 (6 bases). The CDR3 is 20 residues long. Germline loops: CDR1 MNHGY, CDR2 SAAAGT. Between the trimmed V and J ends, which lost 0 bases and 1 base, there was a span of 24 bases. This CDR3 is CASSYSSWKQGAVGNTEAFF. The DNA for the CDR3 is TGTGCCAGCAGTTACTCGAGTTGGAAACAGGGAGCCGTAGGGAACACTGAAGCTTTCTTT.

The rearrangement links TRBV5-1 to TRBJ2-1, with D perhaps matching TRBD1 (6 bases). The CDR3 is made up of 14 amino acids. Germline CDR1 and CDR2: SGHRS and YFSETQ. V was shortened by 0 bases and J by 8 bases, with 12 bases between the two germline ends. CDR3 protein: CASSLVYRADEQFF. CDR3 nucleotide sequence: TGCGCCAGCAGCTTGGTGTACAGGGCGGATGAGCAGTTCTTC.

Of note for this clone: Other DNA sequences in this specimen translate into the identical CDR3. V usage is TRBV11-2 and J usage is TRBJ1-1; D unclear. CDR3 length equals 12 residues. The V and J ends lost 1 base and 3 bases respectively, with 3 bases between them. The germline V gene encodes CDR1 SGHAT and CDR2 FQNNGV. CDR3 DNA sequence: TGTGCCAGCAGCTTAGTGCACACTGAAGCTTTCTTT. Its protein is CASSLVHTEAFF. The full variable domain, completed using reference TRBV11-2 and TRBJ1-1, is EAGVAQSPRYKIIEKRQSVAFWCNPISGHATLYWYQQILGQGPKLLIQFQNNGVVDDSQLPKDRFSAERLKGVDSTLKIQPAKLEDSAVYLCASSLVHTEAFFGQGTRLTVV.

The gene calls are TRBV27 and TRBJ2-1; D is unresolved. Germline V gene sequence: CDR1 MNHEY, CDR2 SMNVEV (reference sequence). V was pared by 6 bases and J by 0 bases, with 21 bases between. The CDR3 has 18 amino acids. Here the CDR3 reads CASSPPPSRMSSYNEQFF. The DNA of the CDR3 is TGTGCCAGCAGCCCTCCGCCTTCTCGTATGAGCTCCTACAATGAGCAGTTCTTC.

The chain joins TRBV11-2 to TRBJ2-2; 7 nucleotides agree with TRBD2. V gave up 0 bases and J gave up 7 bases; unmatched junction bases: 17. Germline V gives CDR1 SGHAT, CDR2 FQNNGV. The CDR3 runs 19 residues. The CDR3 is CASSLDPTATGEGFGELFF. The DNA for the CDR3 is TGTGCCAGCAGCTTAGACCCCACAGCGACGGGGGAGGGATTCGGGGAGCTGTTTTTT.

The J gene is TRBJ1-2, the V gene TRBV27, with D unresolved. Trimming removed 0 bases from V and 4 bases from J, with 12 bases in between. The CDR3 extends over 15 amino acids. Germline V gives CDR1 MNHEY, CDR2 SMNVEV (reference sequence). The CDR3 spells CASSLSWGNPYGYTF. CDR3 DNA: TGTGCCAGCAGTTTATCATGGGGAAACCCCTATGGCTACACCTTC.

V is TRBV7-9 and J is TRBJ2-2; 7 bases are shared with TRBD1. This CDR3 is built from 17 residues. From germline, CDR1 is SEHNR and CDR2 FQNEAQ (reference sequence). Trimming removed 6 bases from V and 3 bases from J; junction bases left unmatched: 13. CDR3 in DNA: TGTGCCAGCAGACAAAAGCCGACAGGGACCGACACCGGGGAGCTGTTTTTT. Residues: CASRQKPTGTDTGELFF.

This chain's CDR3 is CASSPRRVDTGELFF. CDR3 nucleotides: TGTGCCAGCAGTCCCCGCAGGGTGGACACCGGGGAGCTGTTTTTT. This rearrangement joins TRBV6-5 to TRBJ2-2; D possibly corresponds to TRBD1 (5 bases). Deletions cut 5 bases from V and 3 bases from J, with 13 bases between. In germline, CDR1 is MNHEY, CDR2 SVGAGI. The CDR3 contains 15 residues.

The chain has TRBV29-1 and TRBJ1-2; perhaps TRBD1 as D (6 bases). In germline, CDR1 is SQVTM, CDR2 ANQGSEA. The CDR3 spans 12 residues. The ends were cut back, 7 bases at V and 8 bases at J, with 17 bases in the middle. The CDR3 nucleotides are TGCAGCGCCAGGACAGAAGGAGGCGGCTACACCTTC. Its translation: CSARTEGGGYTF.

Details on this clone: Other DNA sequences within the sample encode an identical CDR3. The J gene is TRBJ2-1, the V gene TRBV9; tentative D call: TRBD2 (6 bases). The germline V and J ends were trimmed by 1 base and 4 bases, with 12 bases remaining between them. The germline CDR1 and CDR2 sequences are SGDLS and YYNGEE. This CDR3 region has 15 residues. CDR3 in DNA: TGTGCCAGCAGCGTATCGGGGCGGGATTACAATGAGCAGTTCTTC. Encoded protein: CASSVSGRDYNEQFF.

This chain joins TRBV7-9 and TRBJ1-1; the D is unclear. V lost 5 bases, J lost 0 bases, and 13 bases lay in between. Germline CDR1 and CDR2: SEHNR and FQNEAQ (reference sequence). This CDR3 contains 15 residues. CDR3 sequence: CASSPPLQLNTEAFF. CDR3 nucleotides: TGTGCCAGCAGCCCCCCATTACAACTGAACACTGAAGCTTTCTTT.

This chain links TRBV5-1 with TRBJ2-1; tentative D call: TRBD1 (6 bases). CDR1 and CDR2 from the germline V gene are SGHRS and YFSETQ. The CDR3 runs to 14 residues. V was trimmed by 4 bases and J by 4 bases, leaving 12 bases between them. The CDR3 reads CASSPRDNYNEQFF. In DNA, the CDR3 is TGCGCCAGCAGCCCCCGGGACAATTACAATGAGCAGTTCTTC. Complete variable domain (other parts from reference TRBV5-1 and TRBJ2-1): KAGVTQTPRYLIKTRGQQVTLSCSPISGHRSVSWYQQTPGQGLQFLFEYFSETQRNKGNFPGRFSGRQFSNSRSEMNVSTLELGDSALYLCASSPRDNYNEQFFGPGTRLTVL.

The chain joins TRBV7-9 to TRBJ1-1; no reliable D call. Germline V gene sequence: CDR1 SEHNR, CDR2 FQNEAQ (reference sequence). Trimming cost V 3 bases and J 0 bases, with 11 bases left between them. The CDR3 totals 15 residues. CDR3 residues: CASSFGRSMNTEAFF. In nucleotides, the CDR3 is TGTGCCAGCAGCTTTGGACGTTCGATGAACACTGAAGCTTTCTTT.

The rearrangement links TRBV28 to TRBJ2-1, with D possibly matching TRBD2 (5 bases). Deletions cut 1 base from V and 3 bases from J, with 16 bases between. Per the germline V gene, CDR1 is MDHEN and CDR2 is SYDVKM. This CDR3 has 17 residues. The chain's CDR3 is CASSLFVHYRDYNEQFF. The CDR3 DNA follows: TGTGCCAGCAGTTTATTCGTTCACTATCGGGACTACAATGAGCAGTTCTTC.

The chain links TRBV4-3 to TRBJ2-3; D could derive from TRBD1 or TRBD2 (5 bases each). The CDR3 covers 16 residues. V dropped 1 base and J dropped 2 bases, with 13 bases sitting between them. Germline V CDR1 and CDR2: LGHNA, YSLEER. The CDR3 region is CASSQGRGGNTDTQYF. CDR3 coding DNA: TGCGCCAGCAGCCAAGGCCGTGGGGGAAACACAGATACGCAGTATTTT.

V and J are TRBV4-3 and TRBJ2-7, with D possibly being TRBD2 (6 bases). CDR3 length: 15 residues. The germline V gene has CDR1 LGHNA and CDR2 YSLEER. V gave up 0 bases and J gave up 3 bases, with 12 bases separating them. In DNA, the CDR3 is TGCGCCAGCAGCCAAGATATGGAGGGCGGCTACGAGCAGTACTTC. This gives the protein CASSQDMEGGYEQYF.

The chain combines TRBV11-1 with TRBJ1-1; the match to TRBD1 covers 7 bases. Germline V gives CDR1 SGHAT, CDR2 FQDESV (reference sequence). The V gene end was trimmed by 5 bases and the J gene end by 1 base; junction bases not matched to a gene: 4. The CDR3 contains 14 residues. The CDR3 nucleotides are TGTGCCAGCAGCGTGGGACAGACGAACACTGAAGCTTTCTTT. It yields the protein CASSVGQTNTEAFF.

The gene calls are TRBV27 and TRBJ2-7, with D tentatively TRBD1 (5 bases). Trimming pared 5 bases from V and 6 bases from J, leaving 14 bases between. The CDR3 length is 13 residues. Germline CDR1 MNHEY, CDR2 SMNVEV (reference sequence). Here the CDR3 reads CASSLRTRVEQYF. In DNA, the CDR3 is TGTGCCAGCAGTCTCAGGACAAGGGTCGAGCAGTACTTC.

J is TRBJ2-7 and V is TRBV10-3, with a weak D call TRBD1 (7 bases). V lost 3 bases, J lost 2 bases, and 11 bases lay in between. Germline CDR1 and CDR2: ENHRY and SYGVKD. This CDR3 has 14 amino acids. The CDR3 loop reads CAISDQGGAYEQYF. As DNA, the CDR3 is TGTGCCATCAGTGATCAGGGGGGAGCCTACGAGCAGTACTTC.

Concerning this clone itself: Other DNA sequences in the sample encode the same CDR3. This chain joins TRBV11-2 and TRBJ2-1; maybe TRBD1 (5 bases). CDR1 and CDR2 (germline): SGHAT, FQNNGV. The germline V and J ends were trimmed by 1 base and 8 bases, with 9 bases remaining between them. This CDR3 contains 13 residues. CDR3 nucleotide sequence: TGTGCCAGCAGCTTAGCAGGGTTCGATGAGCAGTTCTTC. The encoded protein is CASSLAGFDEQFF.

The chain's CDR3 is CATGTSGPAVQETQYF. The DNA for the CDR3 is TGTGCCACCGGGACTAGCGGGCCCGCCGTCCAAGAGACCCAGTACTTC. The chain combines TRBV10-3 with TRBJ2-5, with 12 bases fitting TRBD2. The CDR3 is 16 residues long. V was clipped by 10 bases and J by 1 base; unmatched bases: 10. Germline V gene sequence: CDR1 ENHRY, CDR2 SYGVKD.

This chain joins TRBV15 and TRBJ2-7; weak D call: TRBD2 (6 bases). Germline lookup yields CDR1 LNHNV and CDR2 YYDKDF (reference sequence). V lost 7 bases to trimming and J lost 2 bases, with 15 bases between them. The CDR3 extends over 14 amino acids. CDR3 in DNA: TGTGCCACCAAGCCCGGGGGAGAGCCCTACGAGCAGTACTTC. Translated, it gives CATKPGGEPYEQYF.

The rearrangement uses TRBV15 and TRBJ2-7; 7 positions match TRBD2. J lost 3 bases, V lost 4 bases, and 6 bases had no gene match. CDR1 is LNHNV and CDR2 is YYDKDF in the germline V gene (reference sequence). The CDR3 runs 14 residues. The CDR3 region is CATSISAGDYEQYF. The CDR3 DNA reads TGTGCCACCAGCATTTCTGCGGGGGACTACGAGCAGTACTTC.

The rearrangement joins TRBV5-1 to TRBJ2-7; 8 bases match TRBD2. Germline CDR1 reads SGHRS; CDR2 reads YFSETQ. This CDR3 is 16 amino acids long. The J segment lost 4 bases and the V segment lost 0 bases, leaving 9 bases of the junction unmatched. Here the CDR3 reads CASSLGPPGGGYEQYF. The CDR3 nucleotides are TGCGCCAGCAGCTTGGGCCCCCCGGGAGGGGGTTACGAGCAGTACTTC.

V gene TRBV5-8 combines with J gene TRBJ2-7, with no clear D. CDR1 SGHTS and CDR2 YDEGEE come from the germline V gene. Trimming pared 3 bases from V and 1 base from J, leaving 11 bases between. The CDR3 is 14 amino acids. This CDR3 is CASSWVTDSYEQYF. CDR3 DNA: TGTGCCAGCAGCTGGGTCACAGATTCCTACGAGCAGTACTTC.